Listed below are T cell receptor beta chains from one sample, sequenced in a study of blood T cell repertoires in COVID-19. Libraries were prepared by immunoSEQ multiplex PCR; TCRdb keeps only in-frame clonotypes and omits some of them. The sample consists of 200,000 to 300,000 clones, around nine tenths of them appearing once. The sample was peripheral blood. Receptor source: a man aged 40-55 years who had recovered from COVID-19. Both conserved end residues are part of each CDR3. D genes are given only for firm matches. Clone sizes are given selectively: once, few, many, or a class where the clone is expanded.

d_call	clone_size	j_call	v_call	cdr3_aa	cdr3_nt
.	.	TRBJ2-3	TRBV19	CASSTPSTDTQYF	TGTGCCAGTAGTACCCCTAGCACAGATACGCAGTATTTT
.	once	TRBJ2-7	TRBV7-9	CASSLQGRGTYEQYF	TGTGCCAGCAGCTTACAGGGGCGGGGGACCTACGAGCAGTACTTC
.	.	TRBJ1-4	TRBV13	CASSPRGTNEKLFF	TGTGCCAGCAGCCCAAGGGGAACTAATGAAAAACTGTTTTTT
TRBD1	.	TRBJ1-1	TRBV7-8	CASSGRTGVLNTEAFF	TGTGCCAGCAGCGGTAGGACAGGGGTGCTGAACACTGAAGCTTTCTTT
.	many	TRBJ2-2	TRBV19	CASRAQGYTGELFF	TGTGCCAGTCGGGCCCAGGGCTACACCGGGGAGCTGTTTTTT
TRBD1	.	TRBJ2-7	TRBV19	CASSRQDRAYEQYF	TGTGCCAGTAGTAGACAGGACAGGGCCTACGAGCAGTACTTC
.	.	TRBJ1-1	TRBV9	CASSVGVGLLTSNTEAFF	TGTGCCAGCAGCGTAGGGGTGGGCTTGCTTACTTCGAACACTGAAGCTTTCTTT
TRBD1	.	TRBJ2-7	TRBV7-8	CASSSRGLYEQYF	TGTGCCAGCAGCTCCAGGGGGCTCTACGAGCAGTACTTC
TRBD2	.	TRBJ2-7	TRBV29-1	CSVCGLAGLPPYEQYF	TGCAGCGTTTGCGGACTAGCGGGACTCCCCCCCTACGAGCAGTACTTC
.	.	TRBJ1-1	TRBV14	CASSQGVNTEAFF	TGTGCCAGCAGCCAGGGCGTGAACACTGAAGCTTTCTTT
.	.	TRBJ1-2	TRBV5-4	CASSEDPAGYTF	TGTGCCAGCAGCGAGGATCCGGCTGGCTACACCTTC